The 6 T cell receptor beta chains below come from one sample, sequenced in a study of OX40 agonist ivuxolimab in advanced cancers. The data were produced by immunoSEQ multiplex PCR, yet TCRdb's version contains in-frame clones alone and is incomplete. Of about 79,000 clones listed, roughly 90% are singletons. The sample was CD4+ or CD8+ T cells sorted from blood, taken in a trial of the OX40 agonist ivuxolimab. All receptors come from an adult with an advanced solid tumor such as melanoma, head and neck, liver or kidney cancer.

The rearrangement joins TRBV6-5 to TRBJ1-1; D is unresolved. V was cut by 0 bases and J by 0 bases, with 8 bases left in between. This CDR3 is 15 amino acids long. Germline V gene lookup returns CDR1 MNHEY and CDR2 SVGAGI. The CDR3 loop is CASSYSGGMNTEAFF. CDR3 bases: TGTGCCAGCAGTTACTCGGGCGGAATGAACACTGAAGCTTTCTTT.

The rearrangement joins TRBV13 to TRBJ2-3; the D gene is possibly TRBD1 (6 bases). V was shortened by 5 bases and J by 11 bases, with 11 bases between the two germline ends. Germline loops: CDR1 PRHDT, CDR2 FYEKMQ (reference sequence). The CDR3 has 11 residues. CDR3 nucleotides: TGTGCCAGCAGCGGCCTAGGGGGGCAGTATTTT. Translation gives CASSGLGGQYF.

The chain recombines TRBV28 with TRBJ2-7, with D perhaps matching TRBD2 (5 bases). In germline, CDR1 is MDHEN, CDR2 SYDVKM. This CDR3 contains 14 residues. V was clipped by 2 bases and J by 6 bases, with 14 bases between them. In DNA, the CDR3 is TGTGCCAGCAGTTTAGCAGCGGCTGGTCGCGAGCAGTACTTC. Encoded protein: CASSLAAAGREQYF. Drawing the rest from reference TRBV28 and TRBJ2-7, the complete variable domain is DVKVTQSSRYLVKRTGEKVFLECVQDMDHENMFWYRQDPGLGLRLIYFSYDVKMKEKGDIPEGYSVSREKKERFSLILESASTNQTSMYLCASSLAAAGREQYFGPGTRLTVT.

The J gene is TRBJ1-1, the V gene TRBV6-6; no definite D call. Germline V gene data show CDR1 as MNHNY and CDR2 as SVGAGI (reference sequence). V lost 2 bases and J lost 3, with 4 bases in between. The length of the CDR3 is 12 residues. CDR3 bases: TGTGCCAGCAGTTACCCGGACACTGAAGCTTTCTTT. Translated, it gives CASSYPDTEAFF.

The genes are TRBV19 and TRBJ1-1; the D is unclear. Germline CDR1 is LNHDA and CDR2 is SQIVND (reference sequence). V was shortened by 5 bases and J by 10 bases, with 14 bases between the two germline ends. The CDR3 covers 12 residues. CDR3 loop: CASSPRTEVAFF. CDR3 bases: TGTGCCAGTAGTCCCCGGACTGAGGTAGCTTTCTTT.

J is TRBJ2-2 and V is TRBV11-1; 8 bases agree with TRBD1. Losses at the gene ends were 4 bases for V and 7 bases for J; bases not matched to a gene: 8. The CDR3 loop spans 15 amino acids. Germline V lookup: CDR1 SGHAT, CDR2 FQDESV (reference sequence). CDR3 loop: CASSYQGASNGELFF. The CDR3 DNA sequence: TGTGCCAGCAGCTACCAGGGGGCGTCGAACGGGGAGCTGTTTTTT.